This T cell receptor (beta chain) derives from a study of PD-L1 blockade in urothelial cancer. Study-level background: Study patients had been treated with 0 to 3 previous chemotherapy regimens. Once treatment had started, blood was analyzed at 3 weeks (second dose) and again at 6 weeks. Reported median T cell count for blood samples was 120,000 to 150,000. Study conclusions and caveats: When measured at 3 weeks, tumor-associated blood clones expanded more in durable-benefit patients.

This clone was found a few times. Antigen unknown. The table came from immunoSEQ multiplex PCR; TCRdb's copy has only in-frame clones and leaves some out. The repertoire has fewer than 75,000 clones, about 85% of them found once; the top ten carry roughly 4.5%. The V gene's germline CDR1 is MDHEN and CDR2 SYDVKM. Unmatched junction bases numbered 8, after V lost 7 bases and J lost 3 bases. The CDR3 is 15 residues long. This TCR was recovered from a man aged 65-85 years with urothelial cancer. V is TRBV28 and J is TRBJ1-5; TRBD1 aligns across 8 bases. This material consisted of PBMCs, taken around atezolizumab (anti-PD-L1) treatment. CDR3 sequence reads: CASTATGAINQPQHF. The CDR3 bases are TGTGCCAGCACCGCGACAGGGGCGATCAATCAGCCCCAGCATTTT.